These 31 T cell receptor beta chains originate from one sample sequenced in a study of cytomegalovirus exposure and HLA in healthy donors. Vbeta (60) and Jbeta (13) primers were used in the PCR. Assay: immunoSEQ multiplex PCR; the TCRdb copy retains only in-frame clones and omits some. The sample yields some 42,000 clones, roughly half seen once. Sequencing was done on a sample of PBMCs. Source of these receptors: a human donor in good health.

This chain connects TRBV28 to TRBJ2-1; maybe TRBD2 (5 bases). CDR1 MDHEN and CDR2 SYDVKM come from the germline V gene. The CDR3 contains 14 residues. V was shortened by 3 bases and J by 7 bases, with 13 bases between the two germline ends. CDR3: CASSLVWGANEQFF. Here the CDR3 DNA reads TGTGCCAGCAGTTTGGTTTGGGGAGCGAATGAGCAGTTCTTC.

The rearrangement links TRBV6-4 to TRBJ1-1; D uncertain. The ends were cut back, 6 bases at V and 5 bases at J, with 13 bases in the middle. The CDR3 sequence is 13 residues long. CDR1 and CDR2 from the germline V gene are MRHNA and SNTAGT. The CDR3 coding sequence is TGTGCCAGCAGGAGGGAGACGGGGACTGAAGCTTTCTTT. This translates into CASRRETGTEAFF.

The rearrangement joins TRBV6-4 to TRBJ1-6; 7 bases are a match to TRBD1. Trimming removed 7 bases from V and 13 bases from J; junction bases left unmatched: 10. This CDR3 comprises 13 residues. From germline, CDR1 is MRHNA and CDR2 SNTAGT. CDR3 nucleotides: TGTGCCAGCAATAAAAACAGGGGACCCCCCCTCCACTTT. As protein: CASNKNRGPPLHF.

V is TRBV20-1 and J is TRBJ2-7; D perhaps matches TRBD2 (6 bases). With 5 bases removed from V and 6 bases from J, the gap between germline ends came to 8 bases. There are 10 residues in the CDR3. From germline, CDR1 is DFQATT and CDR2 SNEGSKA (reference sequence). This chain's CDR3 is CSAGRLEQYF. The CDR3 DNA is TGCAGTGCTGGGAGGCTCGAGCAGTACTTC.

There are a few counts of this clone. The V and J genes are TRBV20-1 and TRBJ2-7; possibly TRBD1 for D (5 bases). Germline values: CDR1 DFQATT, CDR2 SNEGSKA (reference sequence). V lost 5 bases and J 5 bases, leaving 10 bases between the germline ends. The CDR3 is 11 residues long. In DNA form, the CDR3 reads TGCAGTGCTTATCCAGGGCACGAGCAGTACTTC. Amino acids: CSAYPGHEQYF.

V gene TRBV9 combines with J gene TRBJ2-1; D uncertain. This CDR3 spans 14 amino acids. Trimming removed 7 bases from V and 10 bases from J, with 21 bases in between. Germline-derived CDR1 and CDR2 are SGDLS and YYNGEE. The CDR3 spells CASSRRSNLNEQFF. The CDR3 region has the DNA TGTGCCAGCTCGAGGCGATCTAACCTCAACGAGCAGTTCTTC.

This clone was seen more than once but under ten times. The chain uses TRBV10-1 and TRBJ2-4; 10 bases are a match to TRBD1. The CDR3 runs to 17 residues. V shed 10 bases and J 0 bases; nucleotides not matched to a gene: 12. The germline CDR1 and CDR2 sequences are WNHNN and SYGVQD (reference sequence). The CDR3 DNA sequence: TGCGCCATCGTAACCCGGGACAGGGGTGAAGCCAAAAACATTCAGTACTTC. It codes for CAIVTRDRGEAKNIQYF.

The rearrangement joins TRBV14 to TRBJ1-2; no clear D gene. V was pared by 1 base and J by 8 bases, with 8 bases between. Per germline, CDR1 SGHDN and CDR2 FVKESK. The CDR3 sequence is 12 residues long. The CDR3 sequence is CASSQAKRGYTF. In DNA form, the CDR3 reads TGTGCCAGCAGCCAAGCGAAGAGAGGCTACACCTTC. The whole variable domain, filled in from reference TRBV14 and TRBJ1-2, reads EAGVTQFPSHSVIEKGQTVTLRCDPISGHDNLYWYRRVMGKEIKFLLHFVKESKQDESGMPNNRFLAERTGGTYSTLKVQPAELEDSGVYFCASSQAKRGYTFGSGTRLTVV.

This clone was observed a handful of times. This chain uses TRBV5-1 with TRBJ2-1; a possible D gene is TRBD1 (6 bases). Germline loops: CDR1 SGHRS, CDR2 YFSETQ. V lost 0 bases and J lost 4, with 8 bases in between. The CDR3 runs to 14 residues. The CDR3 loop reads CASSLGGLYNEQFF. CDR3 DNA: TGCGCCAGCAGCTTGGGGGGGCTATACAATGAGCAGTTCTTC.

Only a few counts were recorded for this clone. The rearrangement joins TRBV7-3 to TRBJ2-6, with D maybe TRBD2 (6 bases). With 6 bases removed from V and 0 bases from J, the gap between germline ends came to 12 bases. This CDR3 comprises 16 residues. Per germline, CDR1 SGHTA and CDR2 FQGTGA. The CDR3 is CASSYKAGSGANVLTF. The CDR3, as DNA: TGTGCCAGCAGTTACAAAGCGGGCTCTGGGGCCAACGTCCTGACTTTC.

The sample holds a few counts of this clone. V usage is TRBV19 and J usage is TRBJ1-4; no clear D gene. Germline-derived CDR1 and CDR2 are LNHDA and SQIVND (reference sequence). CDR3 length: 14 residues. The V and J ends lost 5 bases and 0 bases respectively, with 7 bases between them. The CDR3 region is CASSGIATNEKLFF. Written as DNA, the CDR3 is TGTGCCAGTAGTGGCATTGCAACTAATGAAAAACTGTTTTTT.

This clone came up a few times. The chain couples TRBV29-1 to TRBJ2-5; 8 nucleotides match TRBD2. The CDR3 loop spans 14 amino acids. V was pared by 5 bases and J by 4 bases, with 9 bases of the junction left unmatched. Germline V gene data show CDR1 as SQVTM and CDR2 as ANQGSEA. The CDR3 reads CSVSVSAGGETQYF. CDR3 nucleotide sequence: TGCAGCGTTTCTGTCAGCGCGGGGGGAGAGACCCAGTACTTC.

The sample holds one count of this clone. V is TRBV11-2 and J is TRBJ2-7, with 7 bases fitting TRBD1. Germline V gives CDR1 SGHAT, CDR2 FQNNGV. This CDR3 spans 14 amino acids. V lost 3 bases, J lost 2 bases, and 4 bases stayed unmatched. Here the CDR3 reads CASSFWQGAYEQYF. The CDR3, as DNA: TGTGCCAGCAGCTTCTGGCAGGGGGCCTACGAGCAGTACTTC.

This chain joins TRBV7-3 and TRBJ2-7, with D unclear. The CDR3 spans 13 residues. V gave up 0 bases and J gave up 5 bases, with 8 bases separating them. The germline V gene encodes CDR1 SGHTA and CDR2 FQGTGA. The CDR3 region is CASSLTHGDEQYF. The CDR3 DNA reads as TGTGCCAGCAGCTTAACTCATGGAGACGAGCAGTACTTC.

The rearrangement uses TRBV5-4 and TRBJ1-1; 8 nucleotides line up with TRBD1. The ends lost 1 base at V and 10 bases at J; junction bases unmatched: 12. The CDR3 covers 15 residues. CDR1 is SGHNT and CDR2 is YYREEE in the germline V gene (reference sequence). CDR3 nucleotides: TGTGCCAGCAGCTTGAAGGACAGGGATTCCTATAGAGCTTTCTTT. Translating it yields CASSLKDRDSYRAFF.

CDR3 sequence: CAWTRDRYTDTQYF. CDR3 bases: TGTGCCTGGACCCGGGACAGATACACAGATACGCAGTATTTT. V usage is TRBV30 and J usage is TRBJ2-3; the match to TRBD1 covers 7 bases. In germline, CDR1 is GTSNPN, CDR2 SVGIG (reference sequence). The CDR3 consists of 14 residues. Unmatched junction bases numbered 6, after V lost 4 bases and J lost 2 bases.

The chain links TRBV5-1 to TRBJ1-4; possible D gene TRBD1, 6 bases. From germline, CDR1 is SGHRS and CDR2 YFSETQ. The CDR3 is 16 amino acids. The germline V and J ends were trimmed by 1 base and 6 bases, with 16 bases remaining between them. This chain's CDR3 is CASSLSFLQGDEKLFF. The CDR3 DNA is TGCGCCAGCAGCTTGTCCTTCTTACAGGGAGATGAAAAACTGTTTTTT. The whole variable domain, filled in from reference TRBV5-1 and TRBJ1-4, reads KAGVTQTPRYLIKTRGQQVTLSCSPISGHRSVSWYQQTPGQGLQFLFEYFSETQRNKGNFPGRFSGRQFSNSRSEMNVSTLELGDSALYLCASSLSFLQGDEKLFFGSGTQLSVL.

This clone was detected a few times. This rearrangement joins TRBV6-5 to TRBJ1-5; D ambiguous. Germline V gives CDR1 MNHEY, CDR2 SVGAGI. V lost 7 bases and J lost 9, with 13 bases in between. CDR3 length: 12 amino acids. CDR3 sequence: CASNPGVGPQHF. The CDR3 region has the DNA TGTGCCAGCAACCCGGGAGTCGGGCCCCAGCATTTT.

The chain carries TRBV15 and TRBJ1-5; D gene uncertain. Germline assignment: CDR1 LNHNV and CDR2 YYDKDF (reference sequence). The CDR3 runs 16 residues. V was clipped by 0 bases and J by 6 bases, with 15 bases between them. CDR3 coding DNA: TGTGCCACCAGCAGAGATCGAGGAGGGATGAGTCAGCCCCAGCATTTT. It yields the protein CATSRDRGGMSQPQHF.

In this sample, this clone turned up many times. The chain employs TRBV6-6 and TRBJ2-1, with TRBD2 matching over 9 bases. V shed 4 bases and J 3 bases; nucleotides not matched to a gene: 4. CDR3 length equals 15 residues. Germline lookup yields CDR1 MNHNY and CDR2 SVGAGI (reference sequence). DNA of the CDR3: TGTGCCAGCAGTTCTAAGACTAGCGGCTACAATGAGCAGTTCTTC. This encodes CASSSKTSGYNEQFF.

This clone showed up just a few times. The rearrangement joins TRBV5-5 to TRBJ2-5; TRBD2 agrees at 7 bases. The V segment lost 1 base and the J segment 2 bases; nucleotides outside the gene matches: 5. CDR1 and CDR2 from the germline V gene are SGHKS and YYEKEE (reference sequence). CDR3 length: 15 residues. CDR3 residues: CASSLPSGGQETQYF. The DNA of the CDR3 is TGTGCCAGCAGCTTGCCATCGGGAGGTCAAGAGACCCAGTACTTC.

This chain uses TRBV30 with TRBJ1-1, with 7 bases aligning to TRBD1. The V segment lost 5 bases and the J segment 1 base; nucleotides outside the gene matches: 7. The CDR3 runs to 14 residues. Germline V lookup: CDR1 GTSNPN, CDR2 SVGIG (reference sequence). The DNA of the CDR3 is TGTGCCTGGGGAAGAGGGGACAGGAACACTGAAGCTTTCTTT. Translated: CAWGRGDRNTEAFF.

There are a few counts of this clone. V usage is TRBV5-6 and J usage is TRBJ2-7; D ambiguous. The CDR3 covers 14 residues. Per the germline V gene, CDR1 is SGHDT and CDR2 is YYEEEE. Trimming removed 2 bases from V and 5 bases from J, with 14 bases in between. The CDR3 nucleotides read TGTGCCAGCAGCTTCAATAGATTTTCCGACGAGCAGTACTTC. Translated, it gives CASSFNRFSDEQYF. The complete variable domain, with remaining parts taken from reference TRBV5-6 and TRBJ2-7, reads DAGVTQSPTHLIKTRGQQVTLRCSPKSGHDTVSWYQQALGQGPQFIFQYYEEEERQRGNFPDRFSGHQFPNYSSELNVNALLLGDSALYLCASSFNRFSDEQYFGPGTRLTVT.

The V and J genes are TRBV14 and TRBJ2-7; no definite D call. Germline V gene data show CDR1 as SGHDN and CDR2 as FVKESK. The CDR3 extends over 13 amino acids. Trimming took off 2 bases at V and 3 bases at J, with 8 bases between the two ends. The CDR3: CASSQPPFYEQYF. In DNA, the CDR3 is TGTGCCAGCAGCCAACCCCCATTCTACGAGCAGTACTTC.

V and J are TRBV5-5 and TRBJ1-6; possible D gene TRBD1, 6 bases. Germline assignment: CDR1 SGHKS and CDR2 YYEKEE (reference sequence). With 0 bases removed from V and 4 bases from J, the gap between germline ends came to 11 bases. This CDR3 spans 16 amino acids. This CDR3 is CASSLGQARYNSPLHF. CDR3 DNA: TGTGCCAGCAGCTTGGGACAGGCCAGGTATAATTCACCCCTCCACTTT.

V and J are TRBV7-9 and TRBJ2-1; 12 bases align to TRBD2. This CDR3 contains 16 residues. V gave up 5 bases and J gave up 8 bases; unmatched junction bases: 10. Germline V gives CDR1 SEHNR, CDR2 FQNEAQ (reference sequence). DNA of the CDR3: TGTGCCAGCAGCCCGTCCACTAGCGGGAGGTTCGATGAGCAGTTCTTC. Residues: CASSPSTSGRFDEQFF.

There are a few counts of this clone. The chain carries TRBV7-3 and TRBJ1-1; tentatively, D is TRBD1 (5 bases). The V gene's germline CDR1 is SGHTA and CDR2 FQGTGA. This CDR3 region has 13 residues. V was trimmed by 5 bases and J by 1 base, leaving 8 bases between them. The CDR3 sequence: CASSTDRNTEAFF. CDR3 DNA: TGTGCCAGCAGCACCGACAGGAACACTGAAGCTTTCTTT.

The chain has TRBV5-1 and TRBJ2-7; D is possibly TRBD1 (6 bases). The CDR3 length is 13 residues. CDR1 and CDR2 (germline): SGHRS, YFSETQ. The germline V and J ends were trimmed by 4 bases and 7 bases, with 15 bases remaining between them. The CDR3, as DNA: TGCGCCAGCAGCCCGGGACAAGCCTGGGAGCAGTACTTC. Its translation is CASSPGQAWEQYF.

The genes are TRBV18 and TRBJ1-2; D is uncertain. V was cut by 2 bases and J by 0 bases, with 16 bases left in between. Germline lookup yields CDR1 KGHSH and CDR2 LQKENI. The CDR3 has 17 residues. The CDR3 nucleotides are TGTGCCAGCTCACCAGTGGCTGCGGGCGTCCCTAACTATGGCTACACCTTC. Translation gives CASSPVAAGVPNYGYTF.

The gene calls are TRBV6-5 and TRBJ1-1; D ambiguous. V was shortened by 3 bases and J by 1 base, with 9 bases between the two germline ends. Germline V CDR1 and CDR2: MNHEY, SVGAGI. This CDR3 has 14 amino acids. The CDR3 DNA is TGTGCCAGCAGTTATGACATGTGGAACACTGAAGCTTTCTTT. Its translation: CASSYDMWNTEAFF.

V usage is TRBV5-1 and J usage is TRBJ2-5; D is unresolved. The CDR3 is 13 amino acids. The V gene's germline CDR1 is SGHRS and CDR2 YFSETQ. Trimming left V 0 bases short and J 7 bases short, with 10 bases between. The CDR3 spells CASSLGGVGTQYF. The DNA of the CDR3 is TGCGCCAGCAGCTTGGGAGGAGTTGGGACCCAGTACTTC. The whole variable domain, filled in from reference TRBV5-1 and TRBJ2-5, reads KAGVTQTPRYLIKTRGQQVTLSCSPISGHRSVSWYQQTPGQGLQFLFEYFSETQRNKGNFPGRFSGRQFSNSRSEMNVSTLELGDSALYLCASSLGGVGTQYFGPGTRLLVL.